This T cell receptor beta chain was observed in a study of blood T cell repertoires in COVID-19 (dated by TCRdb to between 2020 and 2021). About the study as a whole: Collaborator samples came from the United States, Italy and Spain and covered acute and convalescent phases of COVID-19. The dataset comprised deeply sampled blood TCRbeta repertoires from subjects exposed to, actively infected with, or recovered from COVID-19. Samples came from the ongoing ImmuneRACE study (first 160 participants) plus 1,254 subjects from 6 global collaborators. Where available, HLA class I and class II types were taken from metadata supplied by the sample provider and were not determined by assay-based typing. The prospective study material was composed of cDNA or gDNA derived from T cells, B-cell-depleted T cells, or PBMCs. Sample metadata almost always included a de-identified subject ID, COVID-19 status, age in years and sex. The repertoires were released in a freely available public database intended as a resource for research on the immune response to SARS-CoV-2.

Here is what the overall study found, with its caveats: The amount of clinical and demographic metadata varied by source and participant and was provided uncurated.

Whole blood was collected in K2EDTA tubes by collaborating institutions according to the institutions' own protocols. For TCRbeta analysis, collaborators shipped samples as frozen whole blood, isolated PBMCs, or DNA extracted from either of those sample types. CDR1 SGHVS and CDR2 FNYEAQ are derived from the germline V gene. The CDR3 has 13 amino acids, counting the end cysteine and phenylalanine. Of the read, only the CDR3 DNA is kept; its 39 bases are in frame from base 1. V is reduced by 5 bases and J by 5 bases, leaving a spacing of 12 bases between them. The immunoSEQ Assay, a bias-controlled multiplex PCR, was used to amplify TCRbeta CDR3 regions from genomic DNA. The paper's processing steps were these. The number of nucleated cells in each sample was estimated from the amplification of reference gene primers within the assay. To quantify the absolute abundance of each unique TCRbeta CDR3 rearrangement, sequence reads were collapsed and filtered. For each sample, productive Simpson clonality was calculated by taking the square root of Simpson's diversity index across productive rearrangements. TCRdb mirrors the immuneACCESS table, restricted to in-frame sequences. Some clones are absent from its copies; in checked studies, under half trace to an unresolved V gene, and the reason for the others is unknown. V, J and clone size are those of that table, while D and trimming were read from the DNA. In this sample the table shows 95,000 to 150,000 clones, roughly 85% of which occur a single time. The ten largest clonotypes hold 4% to 5.5% of the sample.

Regarding this clone: It lacks a known antigen. Base quality data are lacking; no much larger clone is found one base away.

This TCR derives from a middle-aged man with acute or convalescent COVID-19. Sequenced input: peripheral blood. The V and J genes are TRBV7-6 and TRBJ2-5; TRBD2 is perhaps the D gene, given 6 matching bases. The encoded CDR3 is CASSLGGRETQYF. The base sequence is TGTGCCAGCAGCCTTGGGGGGAGGGAGACCCAGTACTTC.